These 14 T cell receptor beta chains came from one sample sequenced in a study of shared clonotypes between healthy human individuals. Repertoires were generated with immunoSEQ multiplex PCR, while TCRdb's copy carries only in-frame clones and drops some. Of some 2.3 million clones detected, 93% appear once; the ten largest clones hold around 0.4%. What was sequenced was naive CD4+ T cells from PBMCs. Subset indicated: CD45RA+ positively selected. These receptors came from a young man in good health. Some clones in this sample may be carry-over from other donors' samples.

The gene calls are TRBV7-2 and TRBJ2-7; 8 bases line up with TRBD2. The junction had 9 bases not matched to a gene; V was cut back by 3 bases and J by 2 bases. The CDR3 has 16 amino acids. From germline, CDR1 is SGHTA and CDR2 FQGNSA. CDR3 in amino acids: CASSFSGGAATYEQYF. CDR3 DNA sequence: TGTGCCAGCAGCTTCTCGGGAGGGGCCGCTACCTACGAGCAGTACTTC.

This clone was counted only a few times. The chain couples TRBV5-1 to TRBJ1-1; tentative D call: TRBD1 (5 bases). The CDR3 loop spans 14 amino acids. CDR1 and CDR2 from the germline V gene are SGHRS and YFSETQ. Trimming shortened V by 4 bases and J by 4 bases, and 14 bases separated the two germline ends. CDR3: CASSPTLGGTEAFF. In nucleotides, the CDR3 is TGCGCCAGCAGCCCCACACTGGGGGGCACTGAAGCTTTCTTT. Variable domain in full (rest from reference TRBV5-1 and TRBJ1-1): KAGVTQTPRYLIKTRGQQVTLSCSPISGHRSVSWYQQTPGQGLQFLFEYFSETQRNKGNFPGRFSGRQFSNSRSEMNVSTLELGDSALYLCASSPTLGGTEAFFGQGTRLTVV.

The chain employs TRBV30 and TRBJ1-5, with D tentatively TRBD1 (5 bases). The CDR3 has 16 residues. Deletions cut 2 bases from V and 6 bases from J, with 20 bases between. Germline CDR1 and CDR2: GTSNPN and SVGIG (reference sequence). Here the CDR3 DNA reads TGTGCCTGGAGTCTTCCCCAGGGAGGGTGGGGTCAGCCCCAGCATTTT. Translated, it gives CAWSLPQGGWGQPQHF.

The chain carries TRBV28 and TRBJ1-1, with unresolved D. The germline V gene encodes CDR1 MDHEN and CDR2 SYDVKM. Trimming removed 5 bases from V and 9 bases from J, with 16 bases in between. This CDR3 is built from 13 residues. CDR3 sequence: CASSLGGRLKAFF. The DNA for the CDR3 is TGTGCCAGCAGTCTAGGAGGACGCCTAAAAGCTTTCTTT.

This sequence joins TRBV7-2 and TRBJ2-7, with 8 bases matching TRBD2. CDR1 and CDR2 from the germline V gene are SGHTA and FQGNSA. The CDR3 has 16 residues. With V trimmed by 0 bases and J by 1 base, 5 bases remained unmatched. As DNA, the CDR3 is TGTGCCAGCAGCTTAGCGTCAGCGGGAGCTTCCTACGAGCAGTACTTC. It specifies CASSLASAGASYEQYF. The complete variable domain, with remaining parts taken from reference TRBV7-2 and TRBJ2-7, reads GAGVSQSPSNKVTEKGKDVELRCDPISGHTALYWYRQSLGQGLEFLIYFQGNSAPDKSGLPSDRFSAERTGGSVSTLTIQRTQQEDSAVYLCASSLASAGASYEQYFGPGTRLTVT.

The V call is TRBV6-1, the J call TRBJ1-5; possible D gene TRBD1, 5 bases. Trimming cost V 6 bases and J 3 bases, with 15 bases left between them. Germline CDR1 and CDR2: MNHNS and SASEGT. The CDR3 totals 15 residues. CDR3 protein: CASRGPPVPNQPQHF. CDR3 bases: TGTGCCAGCAGGGGACCGCCAGTCCCCAATCAGCCCCAGCATTTT.

The chain combines TRBV4-2 with TRBJ2-2; D is unresolved. Per the germline V gene, CDR1 is LGHNA and CDR2 is YNFKEQ. V was clipped by 7 bases and J by 2 bases, with 14 bases between them. The CDR3 has 15 amino acids. The CDR3 DNA sequence: TGTGCCAGCACCAAGGGCGGTGCTAACACCGGGGAGCTGTTTTTT. This encodes CASTKGGANTGELFF.

The rearrangement joins TRBV5-1 to TRBJ2-2; D not certain. V lost 8 bases and J lost 2, with 16 bases in between. Germline lookup yields CDR1 SGHRS and CDR2 YFSETQ. CDR3 size: 15 residues. CDR3: CASPLLPENTGELFF. Here the CDR3 DNA reads TGCGCCAGTCCCCTCCTTCCAGAAAACACCGGGGAGCTGTTTTTT.

The chain carries TRBV7-7 and TRBJ2-2; D tentatively fits TRBD1 or TRBD2 (6 bases each). The CDR3 is 15 residues long. CDR1 SSHAT and CDR2 FNYEAQ come from the germline V gene (reference sequence). Trimming cost V 5 bases and J 4 bases, with 14 bases left between them. CDR3 bases: TGTGCCAGCAGCCAGAGGGGGGCGGGCACCGGGGAGCTGTTTTTT. It codes for CASSQRGAGTGELFF.

This sequence joins TRBV18 and TRBJ2-3; D is unclear. Germline CDR1 KGHSH, CDR2 LQKENI. CDR3 length equals 14 residues. Trimming removed 3 bases from V and 0 bases from J, with 7 bases in between. CDR3 residues: CASSPVHSTDTQYF. The CDR3 nucleotides read TGTGCCAGCTCACCGGTACACAGCACAGATACGCAGTATTTT.

This chain links TRBV6-1 with TRBJ1-5; TRBD1 agrees at 7 bases. CDR1 and CDR2 from the germline V gene are MNHNS and SASEGT. The CDR3 is 15 amino acids. Losses at the gene ends were 5 bases for V and 0 bases for J; bases not matched to a gene: 4. CDR3: CASSPGTDSNQPQHF. CDR3 in DNA: TGTGCCAGCAGTCCCGGGACAGATAGCAATCAGCCCCAGCATTTT.

This clone was observed a few times. The sample holds other DNA sequences that translate to the same CDR3. The CDR3 bases are TGTGCCAGCTCACCATCCGGGACTCCGAACACTGAAGCTTTCTTT. Translation: CASSPSGTPNTEAFF. V usage is TRBV18 and J usage is TRBJ1-1; a weak D match, TRBD1 (5 bases). In germline, CDR1 is KGHSH, CDR2 LQKENI. The CDR3 totals 15 residues. V was pared by 2 bases and J by 1 base, with 11 bases between.

The chain joins TRBV4-2 to TRBJ1-2; D is undetermined. Trimming took off 4 bases at V and 4 bases at J, with 7 bases between the two ends. The germline V gene has CDR1 LGHNA and CDR2 YNFKEQ. The CDR3 consists of 12 residues. CDR3 sequence reads: CASSRATYGYTF. The CDR3 DNA reads TGTGCCAGCAGCCGCGCTACCTATGGCTACACCTTC.

This CDR3 reads CASSQVAHSGNTIYF. The CDR3 DNA sequence: TGTGCCAGCAGCCAAGTTGCGCACTCTGGAAACACCATATATTTT. This chain links TRBV14 with TRBJ1-3; D is ambiguous. Germline V gene lookup returns CDR1 SGHDN and CDR2 FVKESK. The CDR3 has 15 amino acids. V lost 1 base to trimming and J lost 0 bases, with 7 bases between them.